This TCR beta chain was sequenced in a study of blood T cells in healthy people across ages. As to this clonotype: A read error may produce the germline difference seen at one junction end.

Sample-barcoded 5' priming and a J-beta primer mix drove a second PCR of about 6 to 12 cycles. Using its own MiXCR run on the 5' RACE reads, TCRdb lists one record per CDR3 protein. The sample includes 700,000 to 800,000 distinct CDR3 sequences, roughly 41% of them seen just once. Per the germline V gene, CDR1 is SGHVS and CDR2 is FQNEAQ. This CDR3 is built from 12 residues. The sequenced sample was blood. The chain links TRBV7-8 to TRBJ2-5; D is uncertain. The TCR sequence derives from a woman aged 60 to 75 in good health. CDR3 sequence reads: CASSLVPEAQYF. The CDR3 nucleotides are TGTGCCAGCAGCTTAGTACCAGAGGCCCAGTACTTC.